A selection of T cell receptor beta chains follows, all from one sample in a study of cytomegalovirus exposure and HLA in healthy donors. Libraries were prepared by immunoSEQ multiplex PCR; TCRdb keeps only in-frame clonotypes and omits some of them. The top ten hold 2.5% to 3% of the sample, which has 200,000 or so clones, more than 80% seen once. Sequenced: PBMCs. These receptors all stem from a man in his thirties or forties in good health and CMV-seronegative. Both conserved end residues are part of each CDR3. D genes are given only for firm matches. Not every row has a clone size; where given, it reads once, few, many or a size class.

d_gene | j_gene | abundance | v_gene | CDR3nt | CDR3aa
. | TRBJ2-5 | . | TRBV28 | TGTGCCAGCAGCCCTTTTGGAGGGGAGCAAGAGACCCAGTACTTC | CASSPFGGEQETQYF
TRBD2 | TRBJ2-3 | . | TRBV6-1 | TGTGCCAGCAGTGAAGAGGTGGCTAGCGGGGATGCGGATACGCAGTATTTT | CASSEEVASGDADTQYF
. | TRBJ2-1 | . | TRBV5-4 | TGTGCCAGCAGTCATACGGGGGAACCTTACAATGAGCAGTTCTTC | CASSHTGEPYNEQFF
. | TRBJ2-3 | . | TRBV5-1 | TGCGCCAGCAAGCTTCAACCTACTAGCACAGATACGCAGTATTTT | CASKLQPTSTDTQYF
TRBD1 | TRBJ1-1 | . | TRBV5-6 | TGTGCCAGCAGCGGGGGGACAGAGGCTGAAGCTTTCTTT | CASSGGTEAEAFF
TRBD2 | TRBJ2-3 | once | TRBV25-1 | TGTGCCAGCAGTGAATGGAGCGGGGGGGTTTTCGCAGATACGCAGTATTTT | CASSEWSGGVFADTQYF
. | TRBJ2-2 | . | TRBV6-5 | TGTGCCAGCAGCCGACAGACCGGGGAGCTGTTTTTT | CASSRQTGELFF
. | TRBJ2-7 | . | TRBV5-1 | TGCGCCAGCAGCTTGGGAGTGAGGTCGGAGGGCGAGCAGTACTTC | CASSLGVRSEGEQYF
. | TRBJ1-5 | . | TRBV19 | TGTGCCAGTAGTAAGGTTCGGCAGGGGTTAAGTCAGCCCCAGCATTTT | CASSKVRQGLSQPQHF
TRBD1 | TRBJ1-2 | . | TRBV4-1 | TGCGCCAGCAGCCGACCGGGACAGGACTATGGCTACACCTTC | CASSRPGQDYGYTF
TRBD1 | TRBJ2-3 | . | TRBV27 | TGTGCCAGCAGTTATGGGGACAGGGTAGCGACAGATACGCAGTATTTT | CASSYGDRVATDTQYF
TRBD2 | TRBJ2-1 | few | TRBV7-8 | TGTGCCAGCAGCTTATGGACGGGGGGGAACAATGAGCAGTTCTTC | CASSLWTGGNNEQFF
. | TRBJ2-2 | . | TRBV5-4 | TGTGCCAGCAGCTTGGAATTCAGGGGGAACACCGGGGAGCTGTTTTTT | CASSLEFRGNTGELFF
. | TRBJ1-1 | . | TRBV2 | TGTGCCAGCAGGGGGCGGGGGGCTGGCACTGAAGCTTTCTTT | CASRGRGAGTEAFF
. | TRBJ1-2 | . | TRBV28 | TGTGCCAGCAGTTATCCCCCCCGGGGGGTCTATGGCTACACCTTC | CASSYPPRGVYGYTF
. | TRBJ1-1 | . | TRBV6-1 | TGTGCCAGCAGTGAATCGGGGTTGGGTGAAGCTTTCTTT | CASSESGLGEAFF
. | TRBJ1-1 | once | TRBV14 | TGTGCCAGCAGCCCCAAGTGGGGCGGAACCACTGAAGCTTTCTTT | CASSPKWGGTTEAFF
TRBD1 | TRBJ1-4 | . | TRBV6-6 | TGTGCCAGCAGTGTCACAGGGGGCACTAATGAAAAACTGTTTTTT | CASSVTGGTNEKLFF
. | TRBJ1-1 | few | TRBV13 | TGTGCCAGCAGCGCTCCGAGGAGGGGGGGCACTGAAGCTTTCTTT | CASSAPRRGGTEAFF
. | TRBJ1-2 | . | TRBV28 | TGTGCCAGCAATGTGGGGCACTATGGCTACACCTTC | CASNVGHYGYTF
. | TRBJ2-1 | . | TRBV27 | TGTGCCAGCAGAATCGGACAGCCCAGCAATGAGCAGTTCTTC | CASRIGQPSNEQFF
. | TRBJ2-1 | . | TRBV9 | TGTGCCAGCGGAATTTCAGGGACTTCTTCCTACAATGAGCAGTTCTTC | CASGISGTSSYNEQFF